The 8 T cell receptor beta chains listed next were all sequenced from one sample in a study of technical replicates of blood from a few donors. Generated by immunoSEQ multiplex PCR, the TCRdb table keeps only in-frame clones and is missing some. The sample has tens of thousands of clones, 90% to 95% seen once. Sequencing was carried out using T cells isolated from PBMCs. These receptors were collected from a human donor in good health.

V and J are TRBV9 and TRBJ2-7, with 7 bases that match TRBD1. Germline loops: CDR1 SGDLS, CDR2 YYNGEE. V shed 3 bases, J shed 6 bases, and the junction held 15 bases outside the gene matches. The CDR3 is 16 residues long. The CDR3 nucleotides read TGTGCCAGCAGCGAGGGGCGGCGTACAGGGGTAAGCGAGCAGTACTTC. This codes for CASSEGRRTGVSEQYF.

V and J are TRBV6-1 and TRBJ1-6; D perhaps matches TRBD1 (6 bases). The CDR3 is made up of 17 amino acids. Trimming took off 0 bases at V and 4 bases at J, with 13 bases between the two ends. Germline values: CDR1 MNHNS, CDR2 SASEGT. The CDR3 DNA sequence: TGTGCCAGCAGTGAAGCGCCACCGGGACATTATAATTCACCCCTCCACTTT. Translated, it gives CASSEAPPGHYNSPLHF.

This sequence joins TRBV7-9 and TRBJ1-1, with 7 bases fitting TRBD1. The V and J ends lost 5 bases and 0 bases, in that order; junction bases with no gene match: 6. The CDR3 is 15 amino acids. Looked up from germline, CDR1 is SEHNR and CDR2 is FQNEAQ (reference sequence). CDR3 residues: CASSGKDRMNTEAFF. CDR3 bases: TGTGCCAGCAGCGGTAAGGACAGGATGAACACTGAAGCTTTCTTT.

The chain is built from TRBV28 and TRBJ2-3; 9 bases map to TRBD1. J lost 4 bases, V lost 5 bases, and 4 bases had no gene match. CDR1 and CDR2 (germline): MDHEN, SYDVKM. There are 14 residues in the CDR3. CDR3 region: CASSRDRDPDTQYF. The CDR3 DNA follows: TGTGCCAGCAGTCGGGACAGGGACCCAGATACGCAGTATTTT.

The rearrangement uses TRBV30 and TRBJ1-2; D ambiguous. Germline values: CDR1 GTSNPN, CDR2 SVGIG (reference sequence). V was pared by 8 bases and J by 4 bases, with 11 bases between. The CDR3 has 11 amino acids. DNA for the CDR3: TGTGCCGGAGGACGGCCCTATGGCTACACCTTC. Protein product: CAGGRPYGYTF.

V and J are TRBV18 and TRBJ2-3, with 11 bases identical to TRBD1. Unmatched junction bases numbered 5, after V lost 2 bases and J lost 1 base. This CDR3 has 17 residues. The germline V gene encodes CDR1 KGHSH and CDR2 LQKENI. DNA of the CDR3: TGTGCCAGCTCACCATGGACAGGGGGCGCGGGCACAGATACGCAGTATTTT. It specifies CASSPWTGGAGTDTQYF.

The genes are TRBV2 and TRBJ2-5; D uncertain. Germline CDR1 SNHLY, CDR2 FYNNEI. The CDR3 has 13 residues. V dropped 7 bases and J dropped 5 bases, with 14 bases sitting between them. CDR3 amino acids: CASIAMAEETQYF. The CDR3 bases are TGTGCCAGCATCGCGATGGCGGAGGAGACCCAGTACTTC.

The chain recombines TRBV11-3 with TRBJ1-4; D might be TRBD1 (6 bases). The ends were cut back, 1 base at V and 2 bases at J, with 11 bases in the middle. CDR1 and CDR2 (germline): SGHNT, YENEEA. The CDR3 has 16 residues. DNA of the CDR3: TGTGCCAGCAGCTTAGGACGGACAGCGACTAATGAAAAACTGTTTTTT. Translated, it gives CASSLGRTATNEKLFF.